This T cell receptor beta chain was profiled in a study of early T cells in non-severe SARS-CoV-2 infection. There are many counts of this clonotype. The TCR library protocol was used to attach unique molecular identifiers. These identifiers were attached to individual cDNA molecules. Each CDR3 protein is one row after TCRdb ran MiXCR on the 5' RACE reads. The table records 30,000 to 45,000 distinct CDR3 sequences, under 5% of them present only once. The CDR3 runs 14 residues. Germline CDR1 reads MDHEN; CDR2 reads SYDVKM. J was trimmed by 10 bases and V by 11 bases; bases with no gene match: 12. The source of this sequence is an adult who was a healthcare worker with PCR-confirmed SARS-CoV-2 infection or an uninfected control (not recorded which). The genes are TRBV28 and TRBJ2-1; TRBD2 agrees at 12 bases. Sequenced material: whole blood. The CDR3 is CAGGLASGRGEQFF. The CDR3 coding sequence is TGTGCCGGCGGGTTGGCTAGCGGGAGGGGGGAGCAGTTCTTC.